One and the same sample provided the 18 T cell receptor beta chains below, sequenced in a study of beta chain features in type 1 diabetes. Reverse transcribing all isolated RNA meant expressed TCRB transcripts were sequenced. Clones were read by immunoSEQ multiplex PCR, and TCRdb kept only the in-frame ones, dropping some. Among about 140,000 clones listed, roughly 10% were seen once. The sample comprised central memory CD4+ T cells from blood. The receptor source for this set is a woman aged 40 to 50 in good health.

The CDR3 loop reads CASSLGTSGTNEQFF. CDR3 bases: TGCGCCAGCAGCTTGGGGACTAGCGGAACAAATGAGCAGTTCTTC. This chain joins TRBV5-1 and TRBJ2-1; 10 nucleotides agree with TRBD2. Germline CDR1 SGHRS, CDR2 YFSETQ. Trimming took 0 bases from V and 7 from J; bases not matched to a gene: 4. The length of the CDR3 is 15 residues.

The sample holds a few counts of this clone. V usage is TRBV7-2 and J usage is TRBJ2-1; 7 bases fit TRBD1. CDR3 length equals 18 residues. Germline V CDR1 and CDR2: SGHTA, FQGNSA. Trimming removed 3 bases from V and 7 bases from J; junction bases left unmatched: 18. The CDR3 DNA reads TGTGCCAGCAGCTTCTCGTCATTATGGACAGGCGGGTCTAATGAGCAGTTCTTC. Translating it yields CASSFSSLWTGGSNEQFF.

Notes on this clone: Compared with germline, one end of the junction differs, possibly owing to a read error. V usage is TRBV7-7 and J usage is TRBJ2-7; 10 positions match TRBD2. CDR3 length: 16 amino acids. Germline lookup yields CDR1 SSHAT and CDR2 FNYEAQ (reference sequence). Written as DNA, the CDR3 is TGTGCTAGCAGGGACCGTTTGTCTAGCGGGGGCTACGAGCAGTACTTC. Translating it yields CASRDRLSSGGYEQYF.

This clone has at least ten counts. The CDR3 nucleotides read TGCGCCAGCAGCCAAGATCGGAGTCGATCTTACACCTTC. Translating gives CASSQDRSRSYTF. V and J are TRBV4-3 and TRBJ1-2; D not certain. Germline CDR1 reads LGHNA; CDR2 reads YSLEER. The V end lost 0 bases, the J end lost 11 bases, and 13 bases lay between the germline ends. The CDR3 runs to 13 residues.

The rearrangement uses TRBV5-1 and TRBJ2-7; 7 bases fit TRBD1. The CDR3 totals 13 residues. CDR1 and CDR2 from the germline V gene are SGHRS and YFSETQ. The V and J ends lost 0 bases and 4 bases, in that order; junction bases with no gene match: 1. The CDR3 DNA reads as TGCGCCAGCAGCTTGGGGGGACAGTACGAGCAGTACTTC. It yields the protein CASSLGGQYEQYF.

The chain employs TRBV5-6 and TRBJ1-5; 8 bases map to TRBD1. The germline gives CDR1 SGHDT, CDR2 YYEEEE. This CDR3 contains 16 residues. With V trimmed by 0 bases and J by 6 bases, 8 bases remained unmatched. The CDR3 nucleotides read TGTGCCAGCAGCTTGGGGACAGGGAAGGAGGGTCAGCCCCAGCATTTT. It codes for CASSLGTGKEGQPQHF.

In its sample, this clone was seen a few times. The gene calls are TRBV6-1 and TRBJ1-5; a possible D gene is TRBD1 (5 bases). V was trimmed by 8 bases and J by 1 base, leaving 21 bases between them. The CDR3 has 17 amino acids. Germline CDR1 and CDR2: MNHNS and SASEGT. The CDR3 loop reads CASRVERAGLSNQPQHF. The CDR3 coding sequence is TGTGCCAGCCGTGTCGAAAGGGCGGGGCTGAGCAATCAGCCCCAGCATTTT.

The table lists this clone with a few counts. The CDR3 DNA follows: TGTGCCAGCAGACAGGACAGGGAGAACACTGAAGCTTTCTTT. Protein sequence: CASRQDRENTEAFF. The chain has TRBV6-6 and TRBJ1-1; 8 bases agree with TRBD1. CDR3 length equals 14 residues. Germline trimming cut 6 bases from V and 1 base from J; bases unmatched to any gene: 4. Germline CDR1 and CDR2: MNHNY and SVGAGI (reference sequence).

The gene calls are TRBV10-2 and TRBJ2-7; the match to TRBD2 covers 8 bases. V dropped 3 bases and J dropped 3; count of bases not matched to a gene: 4. Germline assignment: CDR1 WSHSY and CDR2 SAAADI. The CDR3 sequence is 14 residues long. Here the CDR3 DNA reads TGCGCCAGCAGTGAACGGGGGGGCCGCTACGAGCAGTACTTC. Protein product: CASSERGGRYEQYF.

This clone came up a few times. The chain uses TRBV4-1 and TRBJ1-1, with a possible D match to TRBD1 (5 bases). V lost 0 bases and J lost 0, with 14 bases in between. This CDR3 is built from 17 residues. Germline CDR1 is MGHRA and CDR2 is YSYEKL. DNA for the CDR3: TGCGCCAGCAGCCAAGATCCCAGACAGAGAATGAACACTGAAGCTTTCTTT. Protein: CASSQDPRQRMNTEAFF.

In its sample, this clone was seen a few times. Other DNA sequences in this sample translate to the same CDR3. The V gene is TRBV5-1, the J gene TRBJ2-5, with D possibly TRBD2 on 6 matching bases. The CDR3 covers 13 residues. V was shortened by 0 bases and J by 5 bases, with 8 bases between the two germline ends. CDR1 SGHRS and CDR2 YFSETQ come from the germline V gene. The CDR3 here is CASSLAGGETQYF. DNA of the CDR3: TGCGCCAGCAGCTTGGCTGGGGGGGAGACCCAGTACTTC.

The V gene is TRBV7-2, the J gene TRBJ1-2, with 11 bases matching TRBD1. The CDR3 extends over 16 amino acids. Germline CDR1 SGHTA, CDR2 FQGNSA. Germline trimming cut 0 bases from V and 2 bases from J; bases unmatched to any gene: 2. The CDR3 nucleotides read TGTGCCAGCAGCTTAGCTGGGACAGGGGGGAACTATGGCTACACCTTC. Translating it yields CASSLAGTGGNYGYTF.

This clone was counted a few times. The chain recombines TRBV25-1 with TRBJ2-7; D gene ambiguous. V was pared by 1 base and J by 3 bases, with 4 bases between. Germline V lookup: CDR1 MGHDK, CDR2 SYGVNS. The CDR3 extends over 12 amino acids. The CDR3 DNA is TGTGCCAGCAGTGAATCCAGCTACGAGCAGTACTTC. Amino acid sequence: CASSESSYEQYF.

This clone was counted between two and nine times. V usage is TRBV5-1 and J usage is TRBJ1-4; maybe TRBD1 (6 bases). Trimming removed 4 bases at V and 3 bases at J, with 10 bases between. Germline V lookup: CDR1 SGHRS, CDR2 YFSETQ. The CDR3 length is 14 residues. The CDR3 region has the DNA TGCGCCAGCAGCGAACAGGGTGCTAATGAAAAACTGTTTTTT. Translation: CASSEQGANEKLFF.

In its sample, this clone was seen a few times. In DNA, the CDR3 is TGTGCCAGCAGCCAGCAGGGACTTAACTATGGCTACACCTTC. This encodes CASSQQGLNYGYTF. The V and J genes are TRBV14 and TRBJ1-2; maybe TRBD1 (5 bases). Germline V gives CDR1 SGHDN, CDR2 FVKESK. The CDR3 runs to 14 residues. V dropped 3 bases and J dropped 1 base, with 9 bases sitting between them.

V gene TRBV5-6 combines with J gene TRBJ2-4, with a weak D call TRBD2 (6 bases). The germline V and J ends were trimmed by 4 bases and 8 bases, with 16 bases remaining between them. This CDR3 spans 14 amino acids. Germline V gene lookup returns CDR1 SGHDT and CDR2 YYEEEE. The CDR3 region is CASSGSGGRDIQYF. The CDR3 coding sequence is TGTGCCAGCAGCGGATCCGGGGGTAGGGACATTCAGTACTTC.

The V gene is TRBV28, the J gene TRBJ1-6; the D gene is possibly TRBD1 (5 bases). Germline V gives CDR1 MDHEN, CDR2 SYDVKM. The ends were cut back, 5 bases at V and 7 bases at J, with 12 bases in the middle. The CDR3 extends over 14 amino acids. The CDR3 DNA follows: TGTGCCAGCAGTGGCAACAGGATAAATTCACCCCTCCACTTT. It encodes CASSGNRINSPLHF.

This clone came up a few times. This sequence joins TRBV27 and TRBJ2-2; no clear D gene. V lost 11 bases, J lost 1 base, and 11 bases lay in between. The CDR3 spans 13 residues. CDR1 and CDR2 (germline): MNHEY, SMNVEV (reference sequence). In DNA form, the CDR3 reads TGTGCCGCCCTTGGAGTGAACACCGGGGAGCTGTTTTTT. Its translation is CAALGVNTGELFF.